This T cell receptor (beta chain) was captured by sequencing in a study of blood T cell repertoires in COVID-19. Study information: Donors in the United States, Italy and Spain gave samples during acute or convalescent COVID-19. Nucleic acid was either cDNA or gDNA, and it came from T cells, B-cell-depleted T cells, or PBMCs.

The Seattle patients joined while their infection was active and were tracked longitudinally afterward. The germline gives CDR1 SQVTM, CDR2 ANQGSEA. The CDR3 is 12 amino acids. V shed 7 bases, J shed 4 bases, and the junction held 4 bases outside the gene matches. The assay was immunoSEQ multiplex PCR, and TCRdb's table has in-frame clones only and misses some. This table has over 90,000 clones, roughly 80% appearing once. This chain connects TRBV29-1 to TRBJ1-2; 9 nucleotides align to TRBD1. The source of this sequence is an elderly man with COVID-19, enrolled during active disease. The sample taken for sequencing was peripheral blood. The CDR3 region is CSATGGGYGYTF. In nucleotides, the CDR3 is TGCAGCGCCACAGGGGGCGGCTATGGCTACACCTTC.